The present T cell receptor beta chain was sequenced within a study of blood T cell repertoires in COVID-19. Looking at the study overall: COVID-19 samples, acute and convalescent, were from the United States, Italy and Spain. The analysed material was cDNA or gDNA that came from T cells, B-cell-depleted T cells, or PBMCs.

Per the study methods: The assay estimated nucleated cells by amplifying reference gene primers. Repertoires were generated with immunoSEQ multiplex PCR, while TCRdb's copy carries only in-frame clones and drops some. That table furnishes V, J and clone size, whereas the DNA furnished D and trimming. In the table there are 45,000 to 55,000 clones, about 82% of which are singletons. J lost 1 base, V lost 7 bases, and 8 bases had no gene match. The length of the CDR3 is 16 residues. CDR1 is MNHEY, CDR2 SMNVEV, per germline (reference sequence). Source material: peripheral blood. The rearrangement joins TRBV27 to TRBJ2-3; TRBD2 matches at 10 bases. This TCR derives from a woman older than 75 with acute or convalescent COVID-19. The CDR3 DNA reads TGTGCCAGCACTAGTTTAAGCGGGGGGGGCACAGATACGCAGTATTTT. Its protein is CASTSLSGGGTDTQYF.